A single sample gave rise to the 27 T cell receptor beta chains below, sequenced in a study of post-analysis software for immune sequencing data. Their specific antigens are unknown. Incorporated into the TCR beta cDNA libraries were unique molecular identifiers, which served to reduce PCR and sequencing biases. One entry per CDR3 protein results from TCRdb running MiXCR on the PCR reads. Of roughly 400,000 distinct CDR3 sequences in the sample, 39% were seen once. Points from the study as a whole: Patients carried 4 or 5 TRBV segments more frequently than controls did, and TRBV5-6, TRBV5-1 and TRBV20-1 were among them.

The sample consisted of blood. Source of these receptors: a girl aged 2-10 years with multiple sclerosis.

The chain joins TRBV6-6 to TRBJ1-1; 7 bases fit TRBD1. With 8 bases clipped from V and 5 bases from J, the junction kept 5 bases outside the gene matches. Germline CDR1 is MNHNY and CDR2 is SVGAGI (reference sequence). CDR3 length equals 12 residues. In DNA form, the CDR3 reads TGTGCCAGCGGAATGACAGGGACTGAAGCTTTCTTT. Translating it yields CASGMTGTEAFF.

This clonotype occurred a few times. This rearrangement joins TRBV12-3 or TRBV12-4 to TRBJ1-6; no clear D gene. Trimming stripped 6 bases from V and 9 bases from J, with 12 bases between. CDR3 length: 13 amino acids. Here the CDR3 DNA reads TGTGCCAGCAGCCAGGACGGGCTTTCACCCCTCCACTTT. Protein: CASSQDGLSPLHF.

The DNA of the CDR3 is TGTGCCAGCATTGGGTATAGCTCCTACGAGCAGTACTTC. It specifies CASIGYSSYEQYF. The chain carries TRBV6-1 and TRBJ2-7; D uncertain. The CDR3 is 13 amino acids. Germline assignment: CDR1 MNHNS and CDR2 SASEGT. Trimming stripped 7 bases from V and 0 bases from J, with 10 bases between.

This clonotype was counted only a few times. The chain employs TRBV5-1 and TRBJ2-5, with 9 bases identical to TRBD1. The J call may not be correct, given that the DNA end is closer to TRBJ2-4. The CDR3 is made up of 13 amino acids. Looked up from germline, CDR1 is SGHRS and CDR2 is YFSETQ. The CDR3 spells CASSAGQGNIQYF. The CDR3 DNA is TGCGCCAGCAGCGCGGGACAGGGCAACATTCAGTACTTC.

This sequence joins TRBV9 and TRBJ2-1; 8 bases align to TRBD2. Germline-derived CDR1 and CDR2 are SGDLS and YYNGEE. Trimming cost V 2 bases and J 4 bases; bases outside gene matches: 11. CDR3 size: 17 residues. Written as DNA, the CDR3 is TGTGCCAGCAGCGTGTTTGGGACTAGTGAGGGGTACAATGAGCAGTTCTTC. Its protein is CASSVFGTSEGYNEQFF.

V gene TRBV20-1 combines with J gene TRBJ1-6; TRBD1 matches at 7 bases. Trimming took 0 bases from V and 5 from J; bases not matched to a gene: 1. CDR3 length: 14 amino acids. Per germline, CDR1 DFQATT and CDR2 SNEGSKA (reference sequence). The CDR3 region is CSARDQGDNSPLHF. The CDR3 region has the DNA TGCAGTGCTAGAGATCAGGGGGATAATTCACCCCTCCACTTT.

This clonotype has a handful of counts. V and J are TRBV11-2 and TRBJ1-4; D ambiguous. Germline-derived CDR1 and CDR2 are SGHAT and FQNNGV. V shed 5 bases and J shed 4 bases, with 14 bases lying between them. This CDR3 is 15 amino acids long. CDR3 DNA sequence: TGTGCCAGCAGCCCATACGGGAGATTTAATGAAAAACTGTTTTTT. Amino acid sequence: CASSPYGRFNEKLFF.

This chain links TRBV7-2 with TRBJ2-7; no clear D gene. CDR3 length: 15 amino acids. Trimming shortened V by 5 bases and J by 2 bases, and 16 bases separated the two germline ends. Germline V gene data show CDR1 as SGHTA and CDR2 as FQGNSA. The CDR3 DNA sequence: TGTGCCAGCAGCCGCGGCCGCGAACTAACCTACGAGCAGTACTTC. Its protein product is CASSRGRELTYEQYF.

This clonotype was observed a few times. J is TRBJ2-1 and V is TRBV10-3; TRBD1 is a possible D gene (6 bases). The CDR3 has 16 residues. CDR1 and CDR2 from the germline V gene are ENHRY and SYGVKD. Trimming removed 6 bases at V and 0 bases at J, with 15 bases between. The CDR3 region is CAIREQQGRSYNEQFF. In DNA form, the CDR3 reads TGTGCCATCAGGGAGCAACAGGGTCGCTCCTACAATGAGCAGTTCTTC.

This clonotype was counted between two and nine times. The chain employs TRBV9 and TRBJ2-5; D unclear. The CDR3 sequence is 12 residues long. Looked up from germline, CDR1 is SGDLS and CDR2 is YYNGEE. V shed 5 bases and J shed 5 bases, with 10 bases lying between them. The CDR3 DNA reads TGTGCCAGCAGGGGGTTGGAGGAGACCCAGTACTTC. It translates to CASRGLEETQYF.

This clonotype was recorded only once. The chain recombines TRBV11-3 with TRBJ2-1; 7 bases are a match to TRBD2. CDR3 length: 17 amino acids. The germline gives CDR1 SGHNT, CDR2 YENEEA. J gave up 2 bases and V 5 bases, and 12 bases lay outside the gene matches. CDR3 loop: CASSLAFAGATYNEQFF. CDR3 coding DNA: TGTGCCAGCAGCCTCGCCTTTGCGGGAGCTACCTACAATGAGCAGTTCTTC.

The table lists this clonotype with many counts. The chain has TRBV5-1 and TRBJ1-2; TRBD1 matches 9 bases. The CDR3 consists of 14 residues. With 4 bases clipped from V and 5 bases from J, the junction kept 6 bases outside the gene matches. Looked up from germline, CDR1 is SGHRS and CDR2 is YFSETQ. CDR3 residues: CASSLGQGSYGYTF. The CDR3 coding sequence is TGCGCCAGCAGCCTAGGACAGGGGTCATATGGCTACACCTTC.

This clonotype was detected a few times. The chain carries TRBV20-1 and TRBJ2-1; 9 bases align to TRBD2. V lost 3 bases to trimming and J lost 5 bases; unmatched junction nucleotides: 5. This CDR3 spans 14 amino acids. Germline loops: CDR1 DFQATT, CDR2 SNEGSKA (reference sequence). This chain's CDR3 is CSARVSGSNNEQFF. CDR3 sequence (DNA): TGCAGTGCTAGGGTTAGCGGGAGTAACAATGAGCAGTTCTTC.

This clonotype has only a few counts. J is TRBJ1-5 and V is TRBV6-1, with unresolved D. This CDR3 region has 15 residues. Germline CDR1 and CDR2: MNHNS and SASEGT. The germline V and J ends were trimmed by 0 bases and 6 bases, with 12 bases remaining between them. CDR3 DNA: TGTGCCAGCAGTGAAGCTGAAAGGTTTACTCAGCCCCAGCATTTT. It codes for CASSEAERFTQPQHF.

This clonotype was seen more than once but under ten times. The gene calls are TRBV7-9 and TRBJ2-1; 10 bases map to TRBD1. V was pared by 0 bases and J by 6 bases, with 8 bases of the junction left unmatched. The CDR3 sequence is 17 residues long. The germline V gene has CDR1 SEHNR and CDR2 FQNEAQ (reference sequence). CDR3 in amino acids: CASSLALRGQGSNEQFF. In nucleotides, the CDR3 is TGTGCCAGCAGCTTAGCGCTAAGGGGACAGGGGAGCAATGAGCAGTTCTTC.

This clonotype was detected a few times. DNA of the CDR3: TGCGCCAGCAGCCAAACTTTACTTGGGGGCGAAAGGAGCTGTGGCTACACCTTC. Protein product: CASSQTLLGGERSCGYTF. The V gene is TRBV4-1, the J gene TRBJ1-2; a possible D gene is TRBD1 (6 bases). Germline assignment: CDR1 MGHRA and CDR2 YSYEKL. The CDR3 runs 18 residues. V was clipped by 2 bases and J by 7 bases, with 26 bases between them.

This clonotype was recorded a few times. The V and J genes are TRBV7-9 and TRBJ2-5; no reliable D call. The closer fit of TRBJ2-7 to the DNA end suggests the J call may be wrong. Per germline, CDR1 SEHNR and CDR2 FQNEAQ (reference sequence). This CDR3 spans 15 amino acids. CDR3 sequence reads: CASSLVQVRLYEQYF. The CDR3 DNA reads as TGTGCCAGCAGCTTAGTCCAGGTCCGCCTTTACGAGCAGTACTTC.

This clonotype was detected a few times. The V and J genes are TRBV6-6 and TRBJ1-1; D possibly corresponds to TRBD1 (5 bases). CDR1 and CDR2 (germline): MNHNY, SVGAGI (reference sequence). Trimming left V 2 bases short and J 7 bases short, with 8 bases between. The CDR3 is 12 amino acids. The CDR3 DNA follows: TGTGCCAGCAGTTACGGCAGGGTTGAAGCTTTCTTT. The encoded protein is CASSYGRVEAFF.

A single count supports this clonotype. This chain connects TRBV6-6 to TRBJ2-1, with D perhaps matching TRBD1 or TRBD2 (5 bases each). With 4 bases removed from V and 13 bases from J, the gap between germline ends came to 23 bases. The CDR3 consists of 15 residues. Looked up from germline, CDR1 is MNHNY and CDR2 is SVGAGI (reference sequence). This CDR3 is CASSSPWDGQETQFF. The DNA of the CDR3 is TGTGCCAGCAGTTCCCCCTGGGACGGCCAAGAGACCCAGTTCTTC.

With regard to this clonotype: A read error is possible here, since a much larger clone lies one base away. The chain joins TRBV7-9 to TRBJ2-5, with a tentative D call TRBD2 (6 bases). CDR1 is SEHNR, CDR2 FQNEAQ, per germline (reference sequence). CDR3 length: 16 residues. Between the trimmed V and J ends, which lost 5 bases and 2 bases, there was a span of 18 bases. The chain's CDR3 is CASSAGKRGKQETQYF. In DNA form, the CDR3 reads TGTGCCAGCAGCGCCGGGAAACGGGGGAAACAAGAGACCCAGTACTTC.

The genes are TRBV29-1 and TRBJ2-5, with 10 bases identical to TRBD1. Looked up from germline, CDR1 is SQVTM and CDR2 is ANQGSEA. V shed 3 bases, J shed 5 bases, and the junction held 6 bases outside the gene matches. CDR3 length equals 14 residues. This chain's CDR3 is CSVEGQGLDETQYF. The CDR3 region has the DNA TGCAGCGTTGAGGGACAGGGGTTGGACGAGACCCAGTACTTC.

The chain is built from TRBV7-3 and TRBJ1-1, with 9 bases fitting TRBD1. Germline loops: CDR1 SGHTA, CDR2 FQGTGA. The CDR3 runs 14 residues. The V gene end was trimmed by 4 bases and the J gene end by 6 bases; junction bases not matched to a gene: 6. As DNA, the CDR3 is TGTGCCAGCAGCTCGGGACAGGGTCGGGCTGAAGCTTTCTTT. The encoded protein is CASSSGQGRAEAFF.

As to this clonotype: The junction departs from germline at one end; a sequencing error may be responsible. The V gene is TRBV28, the J gene TRBJ2-3; possibly TRBD2 for D (6 bases). Germline CDR1 and CDR2: MDHEN and SYDVKM. The CDR3 is 14 residues long. In nucleotides, the CDR3 is TGTGCCAGCAGTCCGAGTGGGACTCCAGATGCGCAGTATTTT. Protein sequence: CASSPSGTPDAQYF.

The chain employs TRBV25-1 and TRBJ1-6, with TRBD1 as a possible D gene (5 bases). CDR1 and CDR2 (germline): MGHDK, SYGVNS. There are 15 residues in the CDR3. Trimming left V 3 bases short and J 6 bases short, with 12 bases between. CDR3 residues: CASSDGGLPNSPLHF. The CDR3 coding sequence is TGTGCCAGCAGTGATGGGGGATTACCTAATTCACCCCTCCACTTT.

Remarks on this clonotype: A much larger clone is a single base away; this may be a read error. The V gene is TRBV4-1, the J gene TRBJ2-1, with D possibly TRBD2 on 6 matching bases. CDR1 MGHRA and CDR2 YSYEKL come from the germline V gene. This CDR3 is 15 amino acids long. The V end lost 0 bases, the J end lost 13 bases, and 19 bases lay between the germline ends. CDR3 bases: TGCGCCAGCAGCCAAGATTGGGGGGATCAAGAGACCCAGTTCTTC. It translates to CASSQDWGDQETQFF.

The chain has TRBV7-3 and TRBJ1-5; no clear D gene. Trimming took off 2 bases at V and 1 base at J, with 9 bases between the two ends. This CDR3 comprises 15 residues. Germline-derived CDR1 and CDR2 are SGHTA and FQGTGA. CDR3 sequence reads: CASSLDGSSNQPQHF. The CDR3 bases are TGTGCCAGCAGCTTAGATGGTTCAAGCAATCAGCCCCAGCATTTT.

V gene TRBV12-3 or TRBV12-4 combines with J gene TRBJ2-1, with 9 positions matching TRBD1. V lost 1 base to trimming and J lost 6 bases; unmatched junction nucleotides: 7. The CDR3 totals 16 residues. CDR3 DNA: TGTGCCAGCAGTTTAGGGTGGGACAGGGCCTTCAATGAGCAGTTCTTC. It encodes CASSLGWDRAFNEQFF.